This note documents a single TCR beta chain sequence. Clones were read by immunoSEQ multiplex PCR, and TCRdb kept only the in-frame ones, dropping some. The table includes more than 75,000 clones, over 80% detected once. These data come from a study of glioma-infiltrating T cells after dendritic cell vaccination. Across the study: Treatment, given 2003 to 2012, was autologous tumor lysate-pulsed dendritic cell vaccination.

The CDR3 spans 16 residues. Germline lookup yields CDR1 SGHRS and CDR2 YFSETQ. J lost 0 bases, V lost 0 bases, and 4 bases had no gene match. Time point given: after dendritic cell vaccination, including at tumor progression/relapse. The gene calls are TRBV5-1 and TRBJ2-3, with TRBD2 identical over 7 bases. This material consisted of blood, taken after dendritic cell vaccination. The receptor comes from a human donor with glioblastoma. CDR3 sequence (DNA): TGCGCCAGCAGCTTGGGTGCTAGCGGTAGCACAGATACGCAGTATTTT. Its translation is CASSLGASGSTDTQYF.